This T cell receptor beta chain was sequenced during a study of blood T cell repertoires in COVID-19. Study-level information: COVID-19 samples, acute and convalescent, were from the United States, Italy and Spain. PBMCs, B-cell-depleted T cells, or T cells were the source of the cDNA or gDNA that made up the material.

Per the germline V gene, CDR1 is SGHRS and CDR2 is YFSETQ. This CDR3 is 12 amino acids long. V lost 0 bases, J lost 6 bases, and 6 bases lay in between. The protocol was immunoSEQ multiplex PCR, while the TCRdb copy is restricted to in-frame clones and leaves out a portion. The sample holds fewer than 150,000 clones, about 72% seen once. The rearrangement joins TRBV5-1 to TRBJ1-1, with D hard to call. What was sequenced was peripheral blood. This receptor was identified in a man aged 55 to 69 who had recovered from COVID-19. CDR3 in DNA: TGCGCCAGCAGCTTGGAACAAGCTGAAGCTTTCTTT. Translation: CASSLEQAEAFF.